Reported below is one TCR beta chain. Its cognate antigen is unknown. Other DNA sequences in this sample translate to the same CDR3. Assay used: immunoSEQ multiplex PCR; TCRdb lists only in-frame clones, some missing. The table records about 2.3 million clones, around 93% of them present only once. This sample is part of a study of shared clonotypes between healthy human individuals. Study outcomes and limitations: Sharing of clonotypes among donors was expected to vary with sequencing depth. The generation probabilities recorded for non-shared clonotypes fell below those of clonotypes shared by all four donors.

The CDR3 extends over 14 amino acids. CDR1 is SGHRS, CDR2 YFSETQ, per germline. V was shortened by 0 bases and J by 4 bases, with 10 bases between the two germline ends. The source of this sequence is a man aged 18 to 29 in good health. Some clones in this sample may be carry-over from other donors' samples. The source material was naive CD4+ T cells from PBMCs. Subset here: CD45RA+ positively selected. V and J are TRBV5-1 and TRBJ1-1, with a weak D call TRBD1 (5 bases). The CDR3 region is CASSLDPRATEAFF. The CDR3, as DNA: TGCGCCAGCAGCTTGGATCCCAGGGCCACTGAAGCTTTCTTT.